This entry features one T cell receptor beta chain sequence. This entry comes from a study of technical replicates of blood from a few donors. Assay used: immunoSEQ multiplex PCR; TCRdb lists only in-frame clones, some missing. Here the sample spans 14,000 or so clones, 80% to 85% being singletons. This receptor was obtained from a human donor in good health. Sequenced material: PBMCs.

CDR3: CASSLARQGLNEQFF. The CDR3 DNA is TGTGCCAGCAGCTTAGCGCGACAGGGACTCAATGAGCAGTTCTTC. The chain combines TRBV7-2 with TRBJ2-1, with D perhaps TRBD1 (7 bases). The CDR3 contains 15 residues. With 0 bases removed from V and 6 bases from J, the gap between germline ends came to 12 bases. The germline V gene encodes CDR1 SGHTA and CDR2 FQGNSA.